One sample yielded the 2 T cell receptor beta chains listed below, sequenced in a study of T cells in women clearing cervical HPV infection (dated by TCRdb to between 2017 and 2018). Libraries were built with the immunoSEQ multiplex PCR assay. TCRdb holds this immuneACCESS table with in-frame rearrangements only. Some clones are missing; in checked studies, unresolved V genes explain under half, and the rest has no known cause. This sample's table contains 30,000 or so clones. The ten largest clones represent 3.5% of the sample. The sequencing sample was made of blood buffy coat. The receptors were gathered from a woman between 18 and 75 years old with a cervical HPV16 infection that either progressed to CIN3+ or cleared (not recorded which).

To note about this clone: The read ends 3 residues shy of where the CDR3 ends; the end is completed using the germline J gene. The chain recombines TRBV5-1 with TRBJ2-7, with TRBD1 identical over 7 bases. The CDR3 contains 16 residues. Per the germline V gene, CDR1 is SGHRS and CDR2 is YFSETQ. Trimming removed 4 bases from V and 3 bases from J; junction bases left unmatched: 13. The covered CDR3 bases are TGCGCCAGCAGCATCGCTACAGGGGTTCCCAGCTACGAG. It yields the protein CASSIATGVPSYE. The CDR3 in its entirety is CASSIATGVPSYEQYF.

Notes on this clone: With the read ending 3 residues before the CDR3 end, the germline J gene is used to fill in that end. V is TRBV11-2 and J is TRBJ2-1; TRBD2 matches 9 bases. V lost 1 base and J lost 8; bases outside the gene matches: 6. This CDR3 has 15 amino acids. Germline CDR1 SGHAT, CDR2 FQNNGV. Partial CDR3 DNA: TGTGCCAGCAGCTTAGGGGGACTAGCTGGAGATGAG. It yields the protein CASSLGGLAGDE. From start to end, the CDR3 is CASSLGGLAGDEQFF. Full variable domain (rest looked up from reference TRBV11-2 and TRBJ2-1): EAGVAQSPRYKIIEKRQSVAFWCNPISGHATLYWYQQILGQGPKLLIQFQNNGVVDDSQLPKDRFSAERLKGVDSTLKIQPAKLEDSAVYLCASSLGGLAGDEQFFGPGTRLTVL.